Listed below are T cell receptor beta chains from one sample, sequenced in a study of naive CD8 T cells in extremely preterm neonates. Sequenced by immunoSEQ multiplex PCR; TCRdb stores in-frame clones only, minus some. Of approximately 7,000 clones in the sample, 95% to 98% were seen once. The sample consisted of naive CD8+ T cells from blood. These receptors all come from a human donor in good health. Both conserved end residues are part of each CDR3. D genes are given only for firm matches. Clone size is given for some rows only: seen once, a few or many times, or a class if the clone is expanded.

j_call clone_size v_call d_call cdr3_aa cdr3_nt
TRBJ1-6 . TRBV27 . CASSSLAVDNSPLHF TGTGCCAGCAGTTCTCTAGCTGTTGATAATTCACCCCTCCACTTT
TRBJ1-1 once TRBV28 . CASSLTTETGEAFF TGTGCCAGCAGTTTAACGACTGAGACGGGAGAAGCTTTCTTT
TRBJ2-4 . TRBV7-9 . CASSLGQRIQYF TGTGCCAGCAGCCTAGGGCAGAGGATTCAGTACTTC
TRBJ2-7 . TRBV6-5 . CASSYNGLYEQYF TGTGCCAGCAGTTACAACGGACTCTACGAGCAGTACTTC
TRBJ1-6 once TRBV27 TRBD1 CASSLGTGGYNSPLHF TGTGCCAGCAGTTTAGGGACAGGGGGCTATAATTCACCCCTCCACTTT
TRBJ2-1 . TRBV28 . CASCRGAEQFF TGTGCCAGCTGCAGGGGGGCTGAGCAGTTCTTC
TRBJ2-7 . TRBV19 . CASSWGQSYEQYF TGTGCCAGTAGTTGGGGGCAGAGCTACGAGCAGTACTTC
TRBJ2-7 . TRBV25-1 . CASSLYEQYF TGTGCCAGCAGTCTCTACGAGCAGTACTTC
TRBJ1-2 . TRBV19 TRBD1 CASSRVGTGGDGYTF TGTGCCAGTAGTAGGGTCGGGACAGGGGGCGATGGCTACACCTTC
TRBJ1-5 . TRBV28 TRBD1 CASSTKGQGFNQPQHF TGTGCCAGCAGCACAAAGGGACAGGGTTTCAATCAGCCCCAGCATTTT
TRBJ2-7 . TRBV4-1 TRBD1 CASSQSQGPSYEQYF TGCGCCAGCAGCCAGTCACAGGGGCCGTCCTACGAGCAGTACTTC
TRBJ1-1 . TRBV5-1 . CASSLWDMNTEAFF TGCGCCAGCAGCTTGTGGGACATGAACACTGAAGCTTTCTTT
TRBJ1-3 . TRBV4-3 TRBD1 CASSQEEDRGSSGNTIYF TGCGCCAGCAGCCAAGAGGAGGACAGGGGCAGCTCTGGAAACACCATATATTTT
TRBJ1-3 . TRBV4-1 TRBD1 CASSLLTGQGTGNTIYF TGCGCCAGCAGCCTCCTTACGGGACAGGGAACTGGAAACACCATATATTTT
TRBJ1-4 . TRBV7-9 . CASSGKDRGEKLFF TGTGCCAGCAGCGGGAAGGACCGGGGGGAAAAACTGTTTTTT
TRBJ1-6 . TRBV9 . CASSSRQSNSPLHF TGTGCCAGCAGCTCCCGACAGTCTAATTCACCCCTCCACTTT
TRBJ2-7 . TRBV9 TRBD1 CASSVTQGVGSEQYF TGTGCCAGCAGCGTAACGCAGGGGGTGGGTAGCGAGCAGTACTTC